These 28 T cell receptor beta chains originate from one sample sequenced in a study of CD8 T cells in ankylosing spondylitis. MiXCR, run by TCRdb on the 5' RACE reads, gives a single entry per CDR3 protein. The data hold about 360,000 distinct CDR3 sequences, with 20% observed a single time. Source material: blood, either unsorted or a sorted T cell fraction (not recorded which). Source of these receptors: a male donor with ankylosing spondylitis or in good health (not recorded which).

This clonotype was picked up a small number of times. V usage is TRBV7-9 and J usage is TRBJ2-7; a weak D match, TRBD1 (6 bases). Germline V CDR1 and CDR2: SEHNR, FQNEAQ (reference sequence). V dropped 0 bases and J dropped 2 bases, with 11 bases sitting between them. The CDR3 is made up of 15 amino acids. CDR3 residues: CASSLAGHHPYEQYF. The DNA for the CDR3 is TGTGCCAGCAGCTTAGCGGGACACCACCCCTACGAGCAGTACTTC.

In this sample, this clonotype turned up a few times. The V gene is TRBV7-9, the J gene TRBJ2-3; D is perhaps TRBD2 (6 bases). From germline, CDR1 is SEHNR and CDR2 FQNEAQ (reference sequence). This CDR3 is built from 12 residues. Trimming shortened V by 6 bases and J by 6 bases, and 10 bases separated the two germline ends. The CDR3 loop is CASRSGPDTQYF. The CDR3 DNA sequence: TGTGCCAGCAGAAGCGGGCCCGATACGCAGTATTTT.

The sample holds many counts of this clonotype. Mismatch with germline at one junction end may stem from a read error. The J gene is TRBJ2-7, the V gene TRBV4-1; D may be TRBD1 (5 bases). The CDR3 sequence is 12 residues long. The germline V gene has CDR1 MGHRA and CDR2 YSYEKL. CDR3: CASSQSGYEQYF. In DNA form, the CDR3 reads TGTGCCAGCAGCCAATCAGGGTACGAGCAGTACTTC.

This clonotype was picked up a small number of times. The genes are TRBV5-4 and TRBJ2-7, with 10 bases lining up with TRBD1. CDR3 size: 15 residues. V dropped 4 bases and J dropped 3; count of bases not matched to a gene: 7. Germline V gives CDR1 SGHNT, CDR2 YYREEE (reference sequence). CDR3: CASSDRTGGDYEQYF. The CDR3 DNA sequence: TGTGCCAGCAGCGACAGGACAGGGGGGGACTACGAGCAGTACTTC.

This chain's CDR3 is CASSLIGEGDEQFF. The CDR3 nucleotides are TGTGCTAGTTCCCTCATCGGGGAGGGGGATGAGCAGTTCTTC. This chain links TRBV12-5 with TRBJ2-1; D might be TRBD2 (7 bases). The CDR3 spans 14 residues. Germline-derived CDR1 and CDR2 are LGHNT and FRNRAP. Trimming pared 8 bases from V and 8 bases from J, leaving 19 bases between.

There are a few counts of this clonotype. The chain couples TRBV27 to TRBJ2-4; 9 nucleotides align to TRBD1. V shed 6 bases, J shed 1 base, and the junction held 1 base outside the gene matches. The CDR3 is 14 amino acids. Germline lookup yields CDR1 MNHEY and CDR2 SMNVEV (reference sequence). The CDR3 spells CASSGTGAKNIQYF. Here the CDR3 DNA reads TGTGCCAGCAGCGGGACAGGGGCCAAAAACATTCAGTACTTC.

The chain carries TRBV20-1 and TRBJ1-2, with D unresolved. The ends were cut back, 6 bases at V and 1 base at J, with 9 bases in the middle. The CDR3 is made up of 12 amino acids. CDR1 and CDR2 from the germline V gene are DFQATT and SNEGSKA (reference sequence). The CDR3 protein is CSANYINYGYTF. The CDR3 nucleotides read TGCAGTGCAAATTACATTAACTATGGCTACACCTTC.

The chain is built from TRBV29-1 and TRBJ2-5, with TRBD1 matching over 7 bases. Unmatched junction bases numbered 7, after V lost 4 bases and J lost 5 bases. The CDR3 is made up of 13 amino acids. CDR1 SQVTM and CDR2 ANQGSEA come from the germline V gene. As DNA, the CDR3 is TGCAGCGTTGTCACAGGGGTTGAGGAGACCCAGTACTTC. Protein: CSVVTGVEETQYF.

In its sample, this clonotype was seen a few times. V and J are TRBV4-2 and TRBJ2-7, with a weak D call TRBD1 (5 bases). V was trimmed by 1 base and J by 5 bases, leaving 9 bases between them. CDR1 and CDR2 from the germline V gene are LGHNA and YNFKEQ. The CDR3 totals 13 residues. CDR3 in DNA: TGTGCCAGCAGCCAAGCTATAGGGGACGAGCAGTACTTC. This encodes CASSQAIGDEQYF.

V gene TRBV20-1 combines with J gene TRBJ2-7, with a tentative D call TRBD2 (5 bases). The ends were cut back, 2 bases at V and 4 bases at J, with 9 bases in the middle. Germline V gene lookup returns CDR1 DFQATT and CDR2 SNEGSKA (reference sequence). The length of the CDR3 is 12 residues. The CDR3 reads CSARSPGYEQYF. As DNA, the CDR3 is TGCAGTGCTAGATCTCCGGGGTACGAGCAGTACTTC.

CDR3 DNA sequence: TGTGCCAGCAGCCAGGTGAGGGAGAGAGAGACCCAGTACTTC. It codes for CASSQVRERETQYF. V is TRBV3-1 and J is TRBJ2-5, with D maybe TRBD2 (5 bases). Germline CDR1 is LGHDT and CDR2 is YNNKEL (reference sequence). Trimming removed 3 bases from V and 4 bases from J, with 12 bases in between. The CDR3 sequence is 14 residues long.

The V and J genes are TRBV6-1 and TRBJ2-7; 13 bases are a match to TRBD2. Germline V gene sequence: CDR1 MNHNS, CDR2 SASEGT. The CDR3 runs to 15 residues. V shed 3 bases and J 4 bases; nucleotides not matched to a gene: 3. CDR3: CASSETSGGRYEQYF. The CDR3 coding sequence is TGTGCCAGCAGTGAGACTAGCGGGGGGAGGTACGAGCAGTACTTC.

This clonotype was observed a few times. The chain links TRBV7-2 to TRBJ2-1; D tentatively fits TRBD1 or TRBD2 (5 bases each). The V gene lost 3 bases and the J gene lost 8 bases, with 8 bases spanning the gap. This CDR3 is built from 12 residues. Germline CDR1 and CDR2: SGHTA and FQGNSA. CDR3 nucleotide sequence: TGTGCCAGCAGCTTTCCGGGGCATGAGCAGTTCTTC. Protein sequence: CASSFPGHEQFF.

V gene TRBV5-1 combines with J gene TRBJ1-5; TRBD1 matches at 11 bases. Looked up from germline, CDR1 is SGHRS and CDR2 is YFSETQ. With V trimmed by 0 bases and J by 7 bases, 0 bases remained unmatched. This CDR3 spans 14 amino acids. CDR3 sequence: CASSLGDRGQPQHF. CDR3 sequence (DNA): TGCGCCAGCAGCTTGGGGGACAGGGGGCAGCCCCAGCATTTT.

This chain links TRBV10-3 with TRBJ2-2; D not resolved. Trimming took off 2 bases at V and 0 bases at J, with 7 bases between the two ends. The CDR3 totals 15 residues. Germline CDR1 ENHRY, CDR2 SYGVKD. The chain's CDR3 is CAISETRTNTGELFF. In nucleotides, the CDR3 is TGTGCCATCAGTGAGACCCGAACGAACACCGGGGAGCTGTTTTTT.

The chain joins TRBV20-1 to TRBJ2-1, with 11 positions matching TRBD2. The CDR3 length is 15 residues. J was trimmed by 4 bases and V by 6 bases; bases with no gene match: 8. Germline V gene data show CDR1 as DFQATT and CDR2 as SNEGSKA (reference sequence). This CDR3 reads CSAPGGLADYNEQFF. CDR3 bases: TGCAGTGCCCCAGGGGGACTAGCGGATTACAATGAGCAGTTCTTC.

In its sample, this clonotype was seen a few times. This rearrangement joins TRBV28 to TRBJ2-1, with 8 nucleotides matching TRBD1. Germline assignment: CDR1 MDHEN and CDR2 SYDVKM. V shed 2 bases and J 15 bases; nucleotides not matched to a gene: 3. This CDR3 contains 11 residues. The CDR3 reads CASSLQGATFF. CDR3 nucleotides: TGTGCCAGCAGTTTACAGGGGGCTACGTTCTTC.

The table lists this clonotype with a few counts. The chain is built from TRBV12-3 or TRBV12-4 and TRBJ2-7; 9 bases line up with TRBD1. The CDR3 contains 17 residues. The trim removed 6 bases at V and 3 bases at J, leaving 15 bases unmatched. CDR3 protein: CASSLPITGTGHYEQYF. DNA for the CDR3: TGTGCCAGCAGCCTACCGATCACCGGGACAGGGCACTACGAGCAGTACTTC.

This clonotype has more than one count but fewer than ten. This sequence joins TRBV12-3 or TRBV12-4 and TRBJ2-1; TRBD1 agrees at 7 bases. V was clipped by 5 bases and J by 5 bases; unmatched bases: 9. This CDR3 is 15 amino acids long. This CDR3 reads CASSPDPTGHNEQFF. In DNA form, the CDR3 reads TGTGCCAGCAGTCCGGACCCGACAGGGCACAATGAGCAGTTCTTC.

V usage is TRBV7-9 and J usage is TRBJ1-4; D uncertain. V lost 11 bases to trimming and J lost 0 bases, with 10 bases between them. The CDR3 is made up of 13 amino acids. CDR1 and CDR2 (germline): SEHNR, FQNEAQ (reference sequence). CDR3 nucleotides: TGTGCCGGGAACGGTGCAACTAATGAAAAACTGTTTTTT. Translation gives CAGNGATNEKLFF.

The CDR3 region has the DNA TGTGCCAGCAGCGACGGGACCCAGTACTTC. It is translated as CASSDGTQYF. V and J are TRBV11-2 and TRBJ2-5; D is unclear. Germline V gene sequence: CDR1 SGHAT, CDR2 FQNNGV. This CDR3 is 10 amino acids long. With 5 bases removed from V and 7 bases from J, the gap between germline ends came to 5 bases.

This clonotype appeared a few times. CDR3 residues: CASSNGPAYYEQYF. The CDR3 coding sequence is TGTGCCAGCAGTAACGGCCCGGCCTACTACGAGCAGTACTTC. V gene TRBV27 combines with J gene TRBJ2-7; D gene unclear. Per germline, CDR1 MNHEY and CDR2 SMNVEV (reference sequence). The germline V and J ends were trimmed by 5 bases and 3 bases, with 14 bases remaining between them. The CDR3 contains 14 residues.

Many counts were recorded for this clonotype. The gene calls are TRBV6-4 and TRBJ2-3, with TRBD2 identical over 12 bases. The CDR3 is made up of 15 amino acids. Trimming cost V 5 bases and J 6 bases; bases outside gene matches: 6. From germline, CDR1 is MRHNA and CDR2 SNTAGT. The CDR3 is CASSRLAGDRDTQYF. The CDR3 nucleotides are TGTGCCAGCAGTAGACTAGCGGGGGATCGGGATACGCAGTATTTT.

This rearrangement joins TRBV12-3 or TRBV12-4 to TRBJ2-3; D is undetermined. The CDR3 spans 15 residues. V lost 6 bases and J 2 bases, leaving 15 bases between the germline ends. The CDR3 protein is CASSPVASPTDTQYF. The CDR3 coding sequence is TGTGCCAGCAGCCCGGTGGCCAGCCCCACAGATACGCAGTATTTT.

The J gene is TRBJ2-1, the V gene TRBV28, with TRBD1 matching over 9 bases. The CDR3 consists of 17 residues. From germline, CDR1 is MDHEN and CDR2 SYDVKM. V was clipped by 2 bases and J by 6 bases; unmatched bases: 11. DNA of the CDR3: TGTGCCAGCAGTTTAATACAGAGACAGGGGGTCGGCAATGAGCAGTTCTTC. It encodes CASSLIQRQGVGNEQFF.

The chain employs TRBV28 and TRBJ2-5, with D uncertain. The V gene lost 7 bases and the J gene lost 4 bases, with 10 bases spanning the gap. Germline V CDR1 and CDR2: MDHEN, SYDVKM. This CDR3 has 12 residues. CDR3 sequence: CASNNPGETQYF. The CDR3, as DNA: TGTGCCAGCAACAACCCCGGAGAGACCCAGTACTTC.

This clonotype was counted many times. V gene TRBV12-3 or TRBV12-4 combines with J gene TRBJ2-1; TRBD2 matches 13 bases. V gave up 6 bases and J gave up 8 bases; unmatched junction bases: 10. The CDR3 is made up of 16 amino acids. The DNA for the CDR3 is TGTGCCAGCAGCCCGCGTACTAGCGGGGGGGTGGATGAGCAGTTCTTC. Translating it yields CASSPRTSGGVDEQFF.

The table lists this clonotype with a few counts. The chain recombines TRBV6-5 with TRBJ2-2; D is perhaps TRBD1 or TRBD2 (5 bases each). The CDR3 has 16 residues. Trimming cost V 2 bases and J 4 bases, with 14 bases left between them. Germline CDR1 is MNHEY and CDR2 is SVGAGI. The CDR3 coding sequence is TGTGCCAGCAGTTACGTCGGGACCATCCTCACCGGGGAGCTGTTTTTT. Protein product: CASSYVGTILTGELFF.